Following are 15 T cell receptor beta chains from one sample sequenced in a study of blood T cells in healthy people across ages. Through a sample-barcoded 5' primer and a J-beta primer mix, a second PCR was run for roughly 7 to 12 cycles. TCRdb re-called the 5' RACE reads through MiXCR, storing one row per CDR3 protein. Among a few hundred thousand distinct CDR3 sequences, roughly a quarter were seen once, and the ten largest hold 3% to 4.5%. These data are also associated with another study on T cells of mothers and their children.

Sample: blood. The receptors stem from a boy younger than 10 in good health.

The chain recombines TRBV7-9 with TRBJ2-3; no clear D gene. CDR1 and CDR2 from the germline V gene are SEHNR and FQNEAQ (reference sequence). V was clipped by 2 bases and J by 0 bases, with 18 bases between them. The CDR3 extends over 18 amino acids. The CDR3: CASSLSRLVVSSTDTQYF. The CDR3 DNA follows: TGTGCCAGCAGCTTAAGTCGCCTTGTGGTATCTAGCACAGATACGCAGTATTTT. The variable domain in full, completed from reference TRBV7-9 and TRBJ2-3, reads DTGVSQNPRHKITKRGQNVTFRCDPISEHNRLYWYRQTLGQGPEFLTYFQNEAQLEKSRLLSDRFSAERPKGSFSTLEIQRTEQGDSAMYLCASSLSRLVVSSTDTQYFGPGTRLTVL.

This clonotype was seen a few times. The chain combines TRBV10-3 with TRBJ2-2, with 10 bases lining up with TRBD2. CDR3 length: 19 amino acids. The germline CDR1 and CDR2 sequences are ENHRY and SYGVKD. V shed 2 bases and J 6 bases; nucleotides not matched to a gene: 15. The CDR3 spells CAISERLAGPGGRSGELFF. The CDR3 coding sequence is TGTGCCATCAGTGAGCGACTAGCGGGCCCAGGGGGACGTTCCGGGGAGCTGTTTTTT.

The V and J genes are TRBV12-3 or TRBV12-4 and TRBJ2-2; 8 bases fit TRBD2. Trimming cost V 6 bases and J 0 bases; bases outside gene matches: 3. This CDR3 is 15 amino acids long. The DNA for the CDR3 is TGTGCCAGCAGAGGAGCGGGGGCGAACACCGGGGAGCTGTTTTTT. Amino acids: CASRGAGANTGELFF.

This chain joins TRBV27 and TRBJ2-6; 13 positions match TRBD2. CDR1 is MNHEY, CDR2 SMNVEV, per germline (reference sequence). CDR3 length: 20 amino acids. J gave up 4 bases and V 5 bases, and 14 bases lay outside the gene matches. This chain's CDR3 is CASSPTTSGRWGWGANVLTF. DNA of the CDR3: TGTGCCAGCAGTCCGACGACTAGCGGGAGGTGGGGGTGGGGGGCCAACGTCCTGACTTTC.

This clonotype was counted a few times. The CDR3 DNA is TGTGCCAGCAGACAGACTAGCGGGGGGGCCTTAGACGGGGAGCTGTTTTTT. Its protein is CASRQTSGGALDGELFF. The chain employs TRBV6-5 and TRBJ2-2; 14 bases match TRBD2. The germline V gene encodes CDR1 MNHEY and CDR2 SVGAGI. This CDR3 contains 17 residues. Trimming at V came to 6 bases and at J to 7 bases, leaving 10 bases not matched to a gene.

This clonotype appeared a few times. The rearrangement uses TRBV5-5 and TRBJ2-5; 12 bases agree with TRBD2. Looked up from germline, CDR1 is SGHKS and CDR2 is YYEKEE (reference sequence). V was clipped by 4 bases and J by 7 bases; unmatched bases: 8. The CDR3 is 15 amino acids. The CDR3 loop is CASSLRTSGTGTQYF. The CDR3 DNA reads as TGTGCCAGCAGCCTAAGGACTAGCGGGACCGGGACCCAGTACTTC.

This clonotype has just a few counts. The V call is TRBV7-2, the J call TRBJ1-2; 8 bases match TRBD1. V shed 0 bases, J shed 4 bases, and the junction held 10 bases outside the gene matches. This CDR3 spans 17 amino acids. Germline assignment: CDR1 SGHTA and CDR2 FQGNSA. This chain's CDR3 is CASSLARRGQGTYGYTF. CDR3 bases: TGTGCCAGCAGCTTAGCGCGACGTGGACAGGGAACCTATGGCTACACCTTC.

The chain uses TRBV4-3 and TRBJ2-7; 7 bases are a match to TRBD1. Judging by the DNA end, TRBJ2-1 fits better; the J call may be wrong. CDR1 LGHNA and CDR2 YSLEER come from the germline V gene. The CDR3 has 14 residues. The CDR3 loop reads CASSLGTEPNEQFF. As DNA, the CDR3 is TGCGCCAGCAGCCTTGGGACAGAACCCAATGAGCAGTTCTTC.

This clonotype appeared a few times. The chain has TRBV3-1 and TRBJ2-5, with 13 bases aligning to TRBD2. CDR3 length: 15 residues. The V segment lost 6 bases and the J segment 2 bases; nucleotides outside the gene matches: 3. Germline V gene lookup returns CDR1 LGHDT and CDR2 YNNKEL (reference sequence). CDR3 loop: CASRQTSGGQETQYF. As DNA, the CDR3 is TGTGCCAGCAGGCAGACTAGCGGGGGGCAAGAGACCCAGTACTTC.

The rearrangement joins TRBV6-5 to TRBJ1-2; D may be TRBD1 (6 bases). The CDR3 has 14 residues. CDR1 MNHEY and CDR2 SVGAGI come from the germline V gene. With 2 bases removed from V and 8 bases from J, the gap between germline ends came to 15 bases. CDR3 residues: CASSYRGAGRGYTF. The CDR3 DNA sequence: TGTGCCAGCAGTTACCGGGGGGCGGGACGGGGCTACACCTTC.

This clonotype was counted between two and nine times. In DNA, the CDR3 is TGTGCCAGCAGTTCAGCCCTTCTCATGAACACTGAAGCTTTCTTT. Amino acid sequence: CASSSALLMNTEAFF. The chain employs TRBV27 and TRBJ1-1; D gene uncertain. The CDR3 consists of 15 residues. V shed 4 bases and J shed 0 bases, with 12 bases lying between them. The germline V gene has CDR1 MNHEY and CDR2 SMNVEV (reference sequence).

J is TRBJ2-2 and V is TRBV12-3 or TRBV12-4, with D uncertain. The CDR3 is 15 residues long. Trimming removed 5 bases from V and 6 bases from J, with 16 bases in between. The CDR3 is CASSLPPTVPGELFF. CDR3 nucleotides: TGTGCCAGCAGTCTCCCCCCTACAGTGCCCGGGGAGCTGTTTTTT.

This clonotype was picked up a small number of times. The V gene is TRBV3-1, the J gene TRBJ2-1, with unresolved D. Trimming removed 1 base from V and 0 bases from J, with 7 bases in between. Germline V gene data show CDR1 as LGHDT and CDR2 as YNNKEL (reference sequence). The CDR3 is 15 amino acids. CDR3 sequence reads: CASSQVVASYNEQFF. In DNA form, the CDR3 reads TGTGCCAGCAGCCAAGTTGTGGCCTCCTACAATGAGCAGTTCTTC.

This chain joins TRBV29-1 and TRBJ2-5, with D perhaps TRBD2 (6 bases). The J call may be incorrect, as the DNA end agrees better with TRBJ2-1. The CDR3 extends over 14 amino acids. Germline CDR1 reads SQVTM; CDR2 reads ANQGSEA. The CDR3 region has the DNA TGCAGCGTTGAAACACCGGGACTTATCAATGAGCAGTTCTTC. Its translation is CSVETPGLINEQFF.

This clonotype was recorded a few times. This rearrangement joins TRBV5-1 to TRBJ2-5; a possible D gene is TRBD2 (6 bases). The CDR3 length is 16 residues. Trimming took 0 bases from V and 9 from J, leaving 21 bases between them. Germline V gene sequence: CDR1 SGHRS, CDR2 YFSETQ. CDR3 coding DNA: TGCGCCAGCAGCTTGGCCTCAGGGATGGGGTCGGGGGCCCAGTACTTC. Its translation: CASSLASGMGSGAQYF. The variable domain in full, with the rest retrieved from reference TRBV5-1 and TRBJ2-5, is KAGVTQTPRYLIKTRGQQVTLSCSPISGHRSVSWYQQTPGQGLQFLFEYFSETQRNKGNFPGRFSGRQFSNSRSEMNVSTLELGDSALYLCASSLASGMGSGAQYFGPGTRLLVL.